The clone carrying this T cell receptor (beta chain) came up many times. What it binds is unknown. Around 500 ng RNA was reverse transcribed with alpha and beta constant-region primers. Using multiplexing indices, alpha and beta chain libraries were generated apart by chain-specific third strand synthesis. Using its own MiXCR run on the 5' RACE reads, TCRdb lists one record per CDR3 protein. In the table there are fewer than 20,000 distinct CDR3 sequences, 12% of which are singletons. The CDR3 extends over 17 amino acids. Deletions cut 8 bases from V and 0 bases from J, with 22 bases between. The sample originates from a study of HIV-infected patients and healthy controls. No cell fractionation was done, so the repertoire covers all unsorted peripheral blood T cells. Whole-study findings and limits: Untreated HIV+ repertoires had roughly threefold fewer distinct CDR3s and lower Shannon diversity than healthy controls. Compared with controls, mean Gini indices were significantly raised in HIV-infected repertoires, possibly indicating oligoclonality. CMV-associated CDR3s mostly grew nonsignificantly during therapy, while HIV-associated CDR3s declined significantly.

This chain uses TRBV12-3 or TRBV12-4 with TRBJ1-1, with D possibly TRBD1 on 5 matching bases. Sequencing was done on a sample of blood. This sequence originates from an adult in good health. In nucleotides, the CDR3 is TGTGCCAGCCGACGTGTTGGGGCCGGGGTCATGAACACTGAAGCTTTCTTT. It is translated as CASRRVGAGVMNTEAFF.